The source of this T cell receptor (beta chain) is a study of human T cells and chemical hapten exposure. Germline V lookup: CDR1 MDHEN, CDR2 SYDVKM. This CDR3 is 16 amino acids long. Trimming at V came to 3 bases and at J to 5 bases, leaving 8 bases not matched to a gene. Specified time point: pre-sensitization, week 0. Treatment reported: therapeutic diphenylcyclopropenone sensitization with weekly scalp DPC. MiXCR, applied by TCRdb to the RACE reads, yields one record per CDR3 protein. This sample has approximately 180,000 distinct CDR3 sequences, with about 31% found just once. The sample here was whole blood, taken in connection with sensitization to the hapten diphenylcyclopropenone (DPC). The chain uses TRBV28 and TRBJ2-5, with 11 bases identical to TRBD2. The receptor's source is a young woman with alopecia areata. Some clones in this sample may be carry-over from other donors' samples. For the CDR3, the DNA is TGTGCCAGCAGTTTCGGTAGCGGGGGGGCCGGTGAGACCCAGTACTTC. Its translation: CASSFGSGGAGETQYF.